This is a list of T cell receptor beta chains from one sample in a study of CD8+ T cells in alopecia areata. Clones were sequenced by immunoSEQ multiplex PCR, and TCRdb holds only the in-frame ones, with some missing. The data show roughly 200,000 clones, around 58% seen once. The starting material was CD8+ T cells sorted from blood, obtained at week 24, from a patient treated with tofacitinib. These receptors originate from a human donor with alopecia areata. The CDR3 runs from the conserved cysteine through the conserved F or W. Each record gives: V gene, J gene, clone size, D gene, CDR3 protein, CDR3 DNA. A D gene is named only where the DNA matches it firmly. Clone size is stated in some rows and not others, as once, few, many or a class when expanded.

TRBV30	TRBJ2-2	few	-	CAWVSSTAGELFF	TGTGCCTGGGTATCCTCAACCGCCGGGGAGCTGTTTTTT
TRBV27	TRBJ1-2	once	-	CASRSTFPIWFYGYTF	TGTGCCAGCAGATCAACTTTCCCCATCTGGTTCTATGGCTACACCTTC
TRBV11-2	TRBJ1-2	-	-	CASTSGTYGTF	TGTGCCAGCACCTCCGGGACTTATGGCACCTTC
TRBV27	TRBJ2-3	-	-	CASSFFGGSTDTQYF	TGTGCCAGCAGTTTCTTCGGTGGTTCGACAGATACGCAGTATTTT
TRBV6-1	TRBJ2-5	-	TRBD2	CASSDRLAKSQETQYF	TGTGCCAGCAGTGACCGACTAGCGAAGTCCCAAGAGACCCAGTACTTC
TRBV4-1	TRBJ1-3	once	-	CASSQVRGIGNTIYF	TGCGCCAGCAGCCAAGTAAGGGGGATCGGAAACACCATATATTTT
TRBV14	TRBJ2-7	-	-	CASSQDALRVYGQYF	TGTGCCAGCAGCCAAGATGCGTTAAGGGTCTACGGGCAGTACTTC
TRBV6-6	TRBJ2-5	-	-	CASSFRRGRGETQYF	TGTGCCAGCAGTTTTAGGAGGGGGCGCGGGGAGACCCAGTACTTC
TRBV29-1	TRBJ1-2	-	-	CSVDVPANYGYTF	TGCAGCGTTGACGTCCCGGCTAACTATGGCTACACCTTC
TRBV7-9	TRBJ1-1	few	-	CASSPDTEAFF	TGTGCCAGCAGCCCGGACACTGAAGCTTTCTTT
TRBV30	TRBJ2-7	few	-	CAWSGGFSSYEQYF	TGTGCCTGGAGTGGAGGATTTAGCTCCTACGAGCAGTACTTC
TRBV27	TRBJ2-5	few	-	CASSKVQHFQETQYF	TGTGCCAGCAGTAAGGTTCAACATTTCCAAGAGACCCAGTACTTC
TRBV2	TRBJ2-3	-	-	CATPRLDTDTQYF	TGTGCCACCCCTCGGCTGGACACAGATACGCAGTATTTT
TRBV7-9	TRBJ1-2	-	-	CASSHSYGYTF	TGTGCCAGCAGTCACAGCTATGGCTACACCTTC
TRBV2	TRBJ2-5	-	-	CASGAQSAETQYF	TGTGCCAGCGGTGCGCAAAGCGCAGAGACCCAGTACTTC
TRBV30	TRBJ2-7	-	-	CAVGPYEQYF	TGTGCCGTAGGGCCCTACGAGCAGTACTTC
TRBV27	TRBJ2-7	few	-	CASRGGGYEQYF	TGTGCCAGCAGAGGCGGAGGATACGAGCAGTACTTC
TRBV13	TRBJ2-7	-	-	CASSPVAASYEQYF	TGTGCCAGCAGCCCCGTAGCGGCCTCCTACGAGCAGTACTTC
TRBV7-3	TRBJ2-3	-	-	CASSTRLGDTQYF	TGTGCCAGCAGCACAAGACTAGGAGATACGCAGTATTTT
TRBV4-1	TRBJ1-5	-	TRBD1	CASSQAHDRGGQPQHF	TGCGCCAGCAGCCAAGCCCACGACAGGGGTGGACAGCCCCAGCATTTT